The 26 T cell receptor beta chains below were found in one sample sequenced in a study of T-cell memory formation after mild COVID-19. Using its own MiXCR run on the 5' RACE reads, TCRdb lists one record per CDR3 protein. Of 92,000 or so distinct CDR3 sequences listed, about 13% are singletons. The sequenced sample consisted of PBMCs or a T cell subset sorted from them (not recorded which). The receptors derive from an adult woman who had mild COVID-19 (a few samples of this study predate the infection). Cell type and time point are not known.

The V gene is TRBV10-3, the J gene TRBJ2-4; D remains unclear. This CDR3 comprises 13 residues. CDR1 is ENHRY and CDR2 is SYGVKD in the germline V gene. V dropped 10 bases and J dropped 0 bases, with 10 bases sitting between them. CDR3 DNA: TGTGCCAACTTGCTAGTAGCCAAAAACATTCAGTACTTC. Its translation: CANLLVAKNIQYF.

The CDR3 protein is CASLGADLDTQYF. As DNA, the CDR3 is TGCGCCTCACTTGGGGCCGATTTGGATACGCAGTATTTT. This sequence joins TRBV4-1 and TRBJ2-3, with D possibly matching TRBD1 (5 bases). V lost 11 bases, J lost 6 bases, and 18 bases lay in between. This CDR3 is built from 13 residues. Germline values: CDR1 MGHRA, CDR2 YSYEKL.

This clonotype was seen ten or more times. The chain couples TRBV7-9 to TRBJ2-4; 10 bases line up with TRBD2. The CDR3 loop spans 13 amino acids. CDR1 and CDR2 from the germline V gene are SEHNR and FQNEAQ (reference sequence). After removal of 8 bases from V and 5 bases from J, the junction contained 3 bases not matched to a gene. The CDR3 DNA reads as TGTGCCAGCGCCGGACTAGCGGAAAACATTCAGTACTTC. As protein: CASAGLAENIQYF. The full variable domain, completed using reference TRBV7-9 and TRBJ2-4, is DTGVSQNPRHKITKRGQNVTFRCDPISEHNRLYWYRQTLGQGPEFLTYFQNEAQLEKSRLLSDRFSAERPKGSFSTLEIQRTEQGDSAMYLCASAGLAENIQYFGAGTRLSVL.

The genes are TRBV24-1 and TRBJ2-1; either TRBD1 or TRBD2 may fit D (5 bases each). The CDR3 length is 15 residues. The germline gives CDR1 KGHDR, CDR2 SFDVKD. Trimming removed 4 bases at V and 7 bases at J, with 16 bases between. CDR3 bases: TGTGCCACCAGTGACCCGGACGACAGAGGGAATGAGCAGTTCTTC. Protein: CATSDPDDRGNEQFF.

Here the CDR3 reads CASSGDREGPNTGELFF. The CDR3 nucleotides are TGTGCCAGCAGCGGAGACAGGGAAGGGCCGAACACCGGGGAGCTGTTTTTT. J is TRBJ2-2 and V is TRBV11-3; 7 nucleotides match TRBD1. V shed 5 bases, J shed 0 bases, and the junction held 9 bases outside the gene matches. This CDR3 comprises 17 residues. Germline V gives CDR1 SGHNT, CDR2 YENEEA.

This clonotype showed up many times. The V gene is TRBV4-1, the J gene TRBJ2-2; D is unresolved. The CDR3 extends over 12 amino acids. V was cut by 4 bases and J by 6 bases, with 6 bases left in between. Per germline, CDR1 MGHRA and CDR2 YSYEKL. This chain's CDR3 is CASSPGAGELFF. The CDR3 nucleotides read TGCGCCAGCAGCCCAGGTGCCGGGGAGCTGTTTTTT.

The V call is TRBV7-8, the J call TRBJ2-7, with D possibly TRBD1 on 5 matching bases. Germline V gives CDR1 SGHVS, CDR2 FQNEAQ. This CDR3 is 14 amino acids long. The ends were cut back, 1 base at V and 2 bases at J, with 9 bases in the middle. CDR3 in DNA: TGTGCCAGCAGCTTAGGAGACAGCCCCTACGAGCAGTACTTC. This gives the protein CASSLGDSPYEQYF. The full variable domain, in which reference TRBV7-8 and TRBJ2-7 provide the parts outside the CDR3, is GAGVSQSPRYKVAKRGQDVALRCDPISGHVSLFWYQQALGQGPEFLTYFQNEAQLDKSGLPSDRFFAERPEGSVSTLKIQRTQQEDSAVYLCASSLGDSPYEQYFGPGTRLTVT.

The chain has TRBV5-1 and TRBJ2-1; TRBD2 might be the D (5 bases). V lost 0 bases to trimming and J lost 2 bases, with 21 bases between them. This CDR3 contains 19 residues. Germline assignment: CDR1 SGHRS and CDR2 YFSETQ. CDR3 protein: CASSLVGEPATSAYNEQFF. The CDR3 DNA reads as TGCGCCAGCAGCTTGGTCGGGGAGCCGGCGACTTCGGCCTACAATGAGCAGTTCTTC.

The chain employs TRBV7-8 and TRBJ2-1; 14 bases align to TRBD2. This CDR3 is built from 17 residues. V was clipped by 4 bases and J by 4 bases; unmatched bases: 6. Germline V gene sequence: CDR1 SGHVS, CDR2 FQNEAQ. CDR3 protein: CASSSSGTSGRYNEQFF. The CDR3 DNA follows: TGTGCCAGCAGCTCATCCGGGACTAGCGGGAGATACAATGAGCAGTTCTTC. Supplemented by reference TRBV7-8 and TRBJ2-1, the full variable domain reads GAGVSQSPRYKVAKRGQDVALRCDPISGHVSLFWYQQALGQGPEFLTYFQNEAQLDKSGLPSDRFFAERPEGSVSTLKIQRTQQEDSAVYLCASSSSGTSGRYNEQFFGPGTRLTVL.

The chain is built from TRBV29-1 and TRBJ2-7; unclear D gene. V was trimmed by 5 bases and J by 0 bases, leaving 11 bases between them. Per germline, CDR1 SQVTM and CDR2 ANQGSEA. This CDR3 spans 13 amino acids. Here the CDR3 DNA reads TGCAGCGTTAGTGGAATCCTCTCCTACGAGCAGTACTTC. The encoded protein is CSVSGILSYEQYF.

This clonotype occurred a few times. The rearrangement uses TRBV7-9 and TRBJ2-7; 9 nucleotides match TRBD1. CDR3 size: 15 residues. V gave up 4 bases and J gave up 6 bases; unmatched junction bases: 10. CDR1 is SEHNR and CDR2 is FQNEAQ in the germline V gene (reference sequence). The CDR3 here is CASSSEQGALGEQYF. The CDR3 DNA reads as TGTGCCAGCAGCTCCGAACAGGGGGCACTAGGCGAGCAGTACTTC.

This clonotype appeared a few times. The V gene is TRBV5-1, the J gene TRBJ2-6; TRBD1 might be the D (5 bases). V was pared by 1 base and J by 2 bases, with 10 bases between. Looked up from germline, CDR1 is SGHRS and CDR2 is YFSETQ. The CDR3 consists of 16 residues. CDR3 sequence (DNA): TGCGCCAGCAGCTTGCTAGACAGCCCTGGGGCCAACGTCCTGACTTTC. This encodes CASSLLDSPGANVLTF.

The chain has TRBV9 and TRBJ2-3; D may be TRBD1 or TRBD2 (5 bases each). Per germline, CDR1 SGDLS and CDR2 YYNGEE. Trimming removed 3 bases at V and 0 bases at J, with 8 bases between. The CDR3 is 14 amino acids. The CDR3 DNA reads as TGTGCCAGCAGCGCCGGGGACAGCACAGATACGCAGTATTTT. This gives the protein CASSAGDSTDTQYF.

In its sample, this clonotype was seen a few times. The V and J genes are TRBV7-2 and TRBJ1-2, with 7 bases that match TRBD1. The CDR3 is made up of 15 amino acids. V trimming: 2 bases; J trimming: 7 bases; junction bases outside the gene matches: 10. Germline CDR1 is SGHTA and CDR2 is FQGNSA. This CDR3 reads CASSLSTGMSSGYTF. DNA of the CDR3: TGTGCCAGCAGCTTATCGACAGGGATGAGTAGTGGCTACACCTTC.

This clonotype was counted a few times. V gene TRBV6-5 combines with J gene TRBJ2-7, with TRBD1 identical over 12 bases. V gave up 5 bases and J gave up 6 bases; unmatched junction bases: 5. CDR3 length equals 14 residues. The germline V gene has CDR1 MNHEY and CDR2 SVGAGI. The CDR3 DNA follows: TGTGCCAGCAGTCCGGGACAGGGGGCCGGCGAGCAGTACTTC. This translates into CASSPGQGAGEQYF.

This clonotype showed up just a few times. The chain has TRBV7-2 and TRBJ2-2; no reliable D call. Between the trimmed V and J ends, which lost 3 bases and 6 bases, there was a span of 5 bases. The germline CDR1 and CDR2 sequences are SGHTA and FQGNSA. This CDR3 is 12 amino acids long. The DNA of the CDR3 is TGTGCCAGCAGCTTGATATCCGGGGAGCTGTTTTTT. It translates to CASSLISGELFF.

The genes are TRBV10-1 and TRBJ1-1; possible D gene TRBD1, 5 bases. The V gene's germline CDR1 is WNHNN and CDR2 SYGVQD (reference sequence). The V end was cut by 6 bases, the J end by 5 bases, with 13 bases between. The CDR3 has 13 amino acids. In nucleotides, the CDR3 is TGCGCCAGCAGGCAGGGTGTGGAAACTGAAGCTTTCTTT. It translates to CASRQGVETEAFF.

This clonotype turned up a few times. V gene TRBV7-2 combines with J gene TRBJ2-3; TRBD2 matches 10 bases. The germline CDR1 and CDR2 sequences are SGHTA and FQGNSA. This CDR3 is 15 amino acids long. V shed 3 bases and J 5 bases; nucleotides not matched to a gene: 5. The CDR3 bases are TGTGCCAGCAGCTTCAGCGGGGGGGGTGGAGATACGCAGTATTTT. Protein product: CASSFSGGGGDTQYF.

The V call is TRBV7-3, the J call TRBJ2-2; the D is unclear. From germline, CDR1 is SGHTA and CDR2 FQGTGA. The V end lost 4 bases, the J end lost 1 base, and 4 bases lay between the germline ends. CDR3 length equals 13 residues. In DNA, the CDR3 is TGTGCCAGCAGCTATGAGAACACCGGGGAGCTGTTTTTT. As protein: CASSYENTGELFF. The whole variable domain, remainder taken from reference TRBV7-3 and TRBJ2-2, is GAGVSQTPSNKVTEKGKYVELRCDPISGHTALYWYRQSLGQGPEFLIYFQGTGAADDSGLPNDRFFAVRPEGSVSTLKIQRTERGDSAVYLCASSYENTGELFFGEGSRLTVL.

The rearrangement links TRBV29-1 to TRBJ1-2; 9 bases match TRBD1. This CDR3 is 15 amino acids long. CDR1 SQVTM and CDR2 ANQGSEA come from the germline V gene. Trimming at V came to 5 bases and at J to 7 bases, leaving 14 bases not matched to a gene. The CDR3 here is CSVSPGQGFITGYTF. The CDR3 nucleotides are TGCAGCGTTTCCCCGGGACAGGGTTTTATCACTGGCTACACCTTC.

The sample holds a few counts of this clonotype. The gene calls are TRBV7-2 and TRBJ2-7; 7 bases are a match to TRBD1. The CDR3 contains 16 residues. Per germline, CDR1 SGHTA and CDR2 FQGNSA. J was trimmed by 0 bases and V by 2 bases; bases with no gene match: 7. DNA for the CDR3: TGTGCCAGCAGCTTATACAGGGGTAGAGACTCCTACGAGCAGTACTTC. Protein sequence: CASSLYRGRDSYEQYF.

This clonotype turned up a few times. This chain connects TRBV7-2 to TRBJ2-7; D is ambiguous. Per germline, CDR1 SGHTA and CDR2 FQGNSA. Trimming removed 3 bases at V and 4 bases at J, with 10 bases between. This CDR3 is built from 13 residues. As DNA, the CDR3 is TGTGCCAGCAGCTTTTATCAGAGTTACGAGCAGTACTTC. Translating it yields CASSFYQSYEQYF.

This clonotype came up many times. This chain links TRBV7-9 with TRBJ1-2; no firm D call. The CDR3 runs 13 residues. Germline V lookup: CDR1 SEHNR, CDR2 FQNEAQ (reference sequence). Trimming took off 5 bases at V and 3 bases at J, with 10 bases between the two ends. The CDR3 coding sequence is TGTGCCAGCAGCGATTCGACGGACTATGGCTACACCTTC. Its translation: CASSDSTDYGYTF.

V and J are TRBV6-4 and TRBJ2-1, with D unresolved. V was pared by 4 bases and J by 6 bases, with 16 bases between. This CDR3 spans 15 amino acids. CDR1 MRHNA and CDR2 SNTAGT come from the germline V gene. CDR3 amino acids: CASSVGQSGSNEQFF. CDR3 nucleotide sequence: TGTGCCAGCAGTGTAGGTCAGTCGGGTTCCAATGAGCAGTTCTTC.

The V gene is TRBV20-1, the J gene TRBJ2-7; 9 nucleotides align to TRBD2. The CDR3 is 16 residues long. Trimming at V came to 3 bases and at J to 2 bases, leaving 11 bases not matched to a gene. The germline V gene encodes CDR1 DFQATT and CDR2 SNEGSKA (reference sequence). The CDR3 DNA reads as TGCAGTGCTAGTTATGCTAGCGGGACACATACCTACGAGCAGTACTTC. Translated, it gives CSASYASGTHTYEQYF.

This clonotype was picked up many times. The CDR3 nucleotides are TGTGCCAGCAGTTACAGGACTGGGGGCACAGATACGCAGTATTTT. Translation: CASSYRTGGTDTQYF. J is TRBJ2-3 and V is TRBV6-5; D is possibly TRBD2 (5 bases). This CDR3 is built from 15 residues. V lost 2 bases, J lost 1 base, and 10 bases lay in between. CDR1 is MNHEY and CDR2 is SVGAGI in the germline V gene.